One T cell receptor (beta chain) is described in this entry. This sample was taken from a study of T cells in localized non-small cell lung cancer. The protocol was immunoSEQ multiplex PCR, while the TCRdb copy is restricted to in-frame clones and leaves out a portion. The sample lists around 10,000 clones, around 47% seen once, with 4.2% in the top ten. Germline CDR1 is MNHGY and CDR2 is SAAAGT. The CDR3 runs to 13 residues. Trimming shortened V by 5 bases and J by 7 bases, and 11 bases separated the two germline ends. This material consisted of lymph node tissue, taken before any cancer treatment. This clonotype originated in a woman aged 35 to 69 with stage II squamous cell lung carcinoma. V and J are TRBV6-8 and TRBJ2-2; weak D call: TRBD1 (6 bases). CDR3 sequence: CASSGQFGGELFF. In nucleotides, the CDR3 is TGTGCCAGCAGTGGACAGTTCGGCGGGGAGCTGTTTTTT.